The 20 T cell receptor beta chains below all came from one sample that was sequenced in a study of blood T cell repertoires in COVID-19. This table comes from immunoSEQ multiplex PCR, and its TCRdb copy is limited to in-frame clones, with some not included. The sample yields a few hundred thousand clones, roughly 84% seen once. Sequenced material: peripheral blood. These receptors all stem from a man aged 50 or older with active or convalescent COVID-19.

The rearrangement uses TRBV6-4 and TRBJ1-1; D gene ambiguous. CDR1 and CDR2 from the germline V gene are MRHNA and SNTAGT. The CDR3 has 13 amino acids. Trimming shortened V by 4 bases and J by 1 base, and 7 bases separated the two germline ends. In DNA form, the CDR3 reads TGTGCCAGCAGTGTTAGCGAGAACACTGAAGCTTTCTTT. Translation: CASSVSENTEAFF.

J is TRBJ2-5 and V is TRBV28, with 8 nucleotides matching TRBD1. The germline V gene encodes CDR1 MDHEN and CDR2 SYDVKM. The CDR3 has 16 residues. V gave up 5 bases and J gave up 3 bases; unmatched junction bases: 11. CDR3 sequence: CASSPQGARGEETQYF. CDR3 DNA sequence: TGTGCCAGCAGTCCTCAGGGGGCGCGTGGGGAAGAGACCCAGTACTTC.

This rearrangement joins TRBV29-1 to TRBJ1-3; D might be TRBD1 (6 bases). The CDR3 runs to 14 residues. The germline CDR1 and CDR2 sequences are SQVTM and ANQGSEA. V was clipped by 5 bases and J by 3 bases, with 14 bases between them. In nucleotides, the CDR3 is TGCAGCGTTATTAGCGGGGGCGGTGGAAACACCATATATTTT. The encoded protein is CSVISGGGGNTIYF.

The V gene is TRBV4-1, the J gene TRBJ1-3; the D is unclear. The CDR3 length is 15 residues. The V and J ends lost 4 bases and 3 bases respectively, with 13 bases between them. In germline, CDR1 is MGHRA, CDR2 YSYEKL. CDR3 amino acids: CASSPLSTLGNTIYF. CDR3 bases: TGCGCCAGCAGCCCCCTTAGTACCCTTGGAAACACCATATATTTT.

In this sample, this clone turned up once. V and J are TRBV6-2 or TRBV6-3 and TRBJ1-5, with D uncertain. The CDR3 consists of 13 residues. CDR1 MNHEY and CDR2 SVGEGT come from the germline V gene. V lost 6 bases to trimming and J lost 1 base, with 7 bases between them. For the CDR3, the DNA is TGTGCCAGCAGCGGTCGGAGCAATCAGCCCCAGCATTTT. Protein: CASSGRSNQPQHF.

The chain links TRBV7-6 to TRBJ1-2; D might be TRBD1 (6 bases). Between the trimmed V and J ends, which lost 4 bases and 8 bases, there was a span of 20 bases. The CDR3 runs to 15 residues. Germline CDR1 SGHVS, CDR2 FNYEAQ. The chain's CDR3 is CASSSTPDSLGGYTF. Written as DNA, the CDR3 is TGTGCCAGCAGCTCTACACCGGACAGCCTGGGGGGCTACACCTTC.

V gene TRBV7-2 combines with J gene TRBJ2-1; a weak D match, TRBD2 (7 bases). Germline V lookup: CDR1 SGHTA, CDR2 FQGNSA. CDR3 length equals 13 residues. V lost 6 bases and J 9 bases, leaving 15 bases between the germline ends. CDR3 protein: CASRGGASFEQFF. CDR3 bases: TGTGCCAGCAGGGGGGGGGCCTCCTTTGAGCAGTTCTTC.

The chain recombines TRBV6-6 with TRBJ1-2; D may be TRBD1 (6 bases). This CDR3 region has 15 residues. The V end lost 2 bases, the J end lost 2 bases, and 12 bases lay between the germline ends. Germline CDR1 and CDR2: MNHNY and SVGAGI (reference sequence). CDR3 DNA: TGTGCCAGCAGTTACGGTGCAAGGGGGAACTATGGCTACACCTTC. It is translated as CASSYGARGNYGYTF.

The chain couples TRBV9 to TRBJ2-3; 9 bases are a match to TRBD2. The V gene's germline CDR1 is SGDLS and CDR2 YYNGEE. The CDR3 totals 16 residues. Germline trimming cut 0 bases from V and 2 bases from J; bases unmatched to any gene: 4. In DNA form, the CDR3 reads TGTGCCAGCAGCGTAGGGGTAGCGGGGGCCACAGATACGCAGTATTTT. It specifies CASSVGVAGATDTQYF.

This chain joins TRBV2 and TRBJ1-1; the match to TRBD1 covers 8 bases. V was pared by 4 bases and J by 10 bases, with 8 bases of the junction left unmatched. Germline CDR1 reads SNHLY; CDR2 reads FYNNEI. This CDR3 has 13 residues. The CDR3 nucleotides are TGTGCCAGCAGTGCCGACGGACAGGGCCCAGCTTTCTTT. It is translated as CASSADGQGPAFF. Full variable domain (remainder filled in from reference TRBV2 and TRBJ1-1): EPEVTQTPSHQVTQMGQEVILRCVPISNHLYFYWYRQILGQKVEFLVSFYNNEISEKSEIFDDQFSVERPDGSNFTLKIRSTKLEDSAMYFCASSADGQGPAFFGQGTRLTVV.

V gene TRBV30 combines with J gene TRBJ2-7; 12 bases match TRBD1. The trim removed 0 bases at V and 5 bases at J, leaving 5 bases unmatched. Germline assignment: CDR1 GTSNPN and CDR2 SVGIG (reference sequence). The CDR3 contains 15 residues. The CDR3 spells CAWSVPGTGGDEQYF. The DNA of the CDR3 is TGTGCCTGGAGTGTACCCGGGACAGGGGGCGACGAGCAGTACTTC.

In DNA form, the CDR3 reads TGTGCCAGCAGTCCCGATACAGGGCAGGGCTCACCCCTCCACTTT. Translating it yields CASSPDTGQGSPLHF. The genes are TRBV28 and TRBJ1-6; possible D gene TRBD1, 6 bases. Germline V lookup: CDR1 MDHEN, CDR2 SYDVKM. CDR3 length: 15 residues. The V gene lost 5 bases and the J gene lost 10 bases, with 18 bases spanning the gap.

This clone occurred once. The chain combines TRBV7-2 with TRBJ1-6; D possibly corresponds to TRBD1 (6 bases). The V gene lost 3 bases and the J gene lost 4 bases, with 10 bases spanning the gap. Germline CDR1 reads SGHTA; CDR2 reads FQGNSA. The CDR3 contains 15 residues. CDR3 region: CASSFRQAYNSPLHF. The CDR3 DNA reads TGTGCCAGCAGCTTCCGACAGGCGTATAATTCACCCCTCCACTTT.

The chain joins TRBV7-2 to TRBJ1-4; maybe TRBD1 (5 bases). V lost 4 bases and J 8 bases, leaving 14 bases between the germline ends. Germline lookup yields CDR1 SGHTA and CDR2 FQGNSA. This CDR3 has 14 amino acids. CDR3 nucleotide sequence: TGTGCCAGCAGCTCGTACGGACAAGGGGAAAAACTGTTTTTT. This translates into CASSSYGQGEKLFF.

This clone came up once. V gene TRBV9 combines with J gene TRBJ2-2; 13 bases map to TRBD2. Unmatched junction bases numbered 6, after V lost 4 bases and J lost 0 bases. The length of the CDR3 is 18 residues. The germline CDR1 and CDR2 sequences are SGDLS and YYNGEE. CDR3 nucleotides: TGTGCCAGCAGCTTCCCACTAGCGGGGGGGGCGAACACCGGGGAGCTGTTTTTT. Encoded protein: CASSFPLAGGANTGELFF. The variable domain in full, completed from reference TRBV9 and TRBJ2-2, reads DSGVTQTPKHLITATGQRVTLRCSPRSGDLSVYWYQQSLDQGLQFLIQYYNGEERAKGNILERFSAQQFPDLHSELNLSSLELGDSALYFCASSFPLAGGANTGELFFGEGSRLTVL.

This clone was counted only a few times. This chain joins TRBV21-1 and TRBJ1-3; TRBD1 reflects the table's D call only, with no check against the DNA. TRBV21-1 corresponds to a pseudogene. This CDR3 contains 20 residues. The CDR3 coding sequence is TGTGCCAGCAGCAATACCCAAGGGGGACAGGGGGCGCGCCCGGGAAACACCATATATTTT. Protein product: CASSNTQGGQGARPGNTIYF.

V and J are TRBV18 and TRBJ2-3, with D maybe TRBD1 (5 bases). There are 14 residues in the CDR3. V was trimmed by 4 bases and J by 2 bases, leaving 10 bases between them. The germline V gene has CDR1 KGHSH and CDR2 LQKENI. The CDR3 loop reads CASSLQENTDTQYF. In DNA form, the CDR3 reads TGTGCCAGCTCACTACAGGAAAACACAGATACGCAGTATTTT.

V usage is TRBV7-9 and J usage is TRBJ1-2; TRBD1 matches 7 bases. Germline V lookup: CDR1 SEHNR, CDR2 FQNEAQ (reference sequence). The CDR3 runs 15 residues. V lost 5 bases, J lost 2 bases, and 8 bases stayed unmatched. The CDR3 loop reads CASSEGGAINYGYTF. CDR3 DNA sequence: TGTGCCAGCAGCGAAGGGGGCGCGATCAACTATGGCTACACCTTC.

This clone was seen a single time. The V gene is TRBV5-1, the J gene TRBJ1-4; TRBD1 might be the D (5 bases). Germline lookup yields CDR1 SGHRS and CDR2 YFSETQ. This CDR3 spans 15 amino acids. The germline V and J ends were trimmed by 0 bases and 2 bases, with 8 bases remaining between them. CDR3 amino acids: CASSLARATNEKLFF. The CDR3 DNA sequence: TGCGCCAGCAGCTTGGCCAGGGCGACTAATGAAAAACTGTTTTTT.

The chain links TRBV5-1 to TRBJ1-2; the match to TRBD1 covers 10 bases. This CDR3 has 15 residues. Germline V gene sequence: CDR1 SGHRS, CDR2 YFSETQ. V gave up 4 bases and J gave up 6 bases; unmatched junction bases: 9. The DNA of the CDR3 is TGCGCCAGCAGCCCCCGACAGGGGGCGTTGGATGGCTACACCTTC. It codes for CASSPRQGALDGYTF. The full variable domain, completed using reference TRBV5-1 and TRBJ1-2, is KAGVTQTPRYLIKTRGQQVTLSCSPISGHRSVSWYQQTPGQGLQFLFEYFSETQRNKGNFPGRFSGRQFSNSRSEMNVSTLELGDSALYLCASSPRQGALDGYTFGSGTRLTVV.